This T cell receptor beta chain comes out of a study of Ad26.COV2.S vaccination and SARS-CoV-2 variants. Study-wide results and limits: CD8+ and CD4+ T cells specific for spike reportedly responded with substantial breadth after vaccination. It was vaccine recipients, not placebo recipients, who had the higher spike-specific TCR breadth.

Sequencing used immunoSEQ multiplex PCR; TCRdb keeps in-frame clones, though not all of them. The table shows over 110,000 clones, with roughly 89% occurring only once. Comment on this clone: The antigen remains undetermined.

The CDR3 has 14 residues. CDR1 is LGHDT, CDR2 YNNKEL, per germline (reference sequence). With 2 bases removed from V and 5 bases from J, the gap between germline ends came to 10 bases. The chain joins TRBV3-1 (or the pseudogene TRBV3-2) to TRBJ2-1; the D call may be TRBD1 or TRBD2 (5 bases each). The sample was peripheral blood, taken after recovery from COVID-19. This sequence originates from a human donor who had recovered from COVID-19. In DNA, the CDR3 is TGTGCCAGCAGCCAACCGGGACGACACAATGAGCAGTTCTTC. This codes for CASSQPGRHNEQFF.